The 17 T cell receptor beta chains below were found in one sample sequenced in a study of T cells in Graves' hyperthyroidism and ophthalmopathy (dated by TCRdb to 2018 to 2020). Libraries were built with multiplex PCR. These reads were obtained on an Illumina HiSeq 2000. The TCR beta CDR3 regions were amplified from the RNA transcripts. For the first round of RT-PCR on the TCR CDR3, the HTBI primer set was used together with the Qiagen OneStep RT-PCR kit. The public reads were run again by TCRdb, first through fastp at Q25 and then through MiXCR, and only productive beta chains were kept. Every entry covers one CDR3 protein and lists the most common genes and DNA from its rows. The sample table lists roughly 800,000 distinct CDR3 sequences, more than 30% of them with a count of one. Around 9.3% of the sample comes from the top ten. Sequencing input: blood. All receptors derive from a man between 18 and 29 years old with Graves' hyperthyroidism.

The rearrangement joins TRBV7-8 to TRBJ1-1; D uncertain. V was cut by 3 bases and J by 4 bases, with 9 bases left in between. The CDR3 runs to 13 residues. The germline V gene has CDR1 SGHVS and CDR2 FQNEAQ. In DNA form, the CDR3 reads TGTGCCAGCAGCTTGTGGCCTTCCACTGAAGCTTTCTTT. Translated, it gives CASSLWPSTEAFF.

The chain links TRBV13 to TRBJ2-7; D is perhaps TRBD1 (6 bases). V was pared by 3 bases and J by 1 base, with 10 bases between. Germline V CDR1 and CDR2: PRHDT, FYEKMQ (reference sequence). The CDR3 has 14 amino acids. CDR3 nucleotides: TGTGCCAGCAGCTTTAACAGGGATTCCTACGAGCAGTACTTC. This translates into CASSFNRDSYEQYF. Combining the CDR3 with reference TRBV13 and TRBJ2-7 gives the whole variable domain AAGVIQSPRHLIKEKRETATLKCYPIPRHDTVYWYQQGPGQDPQFLISFYEKMQSDKGSIPDRFSAQQFSDYHSELNMSSLELGDSALYFCASSFNRDSYEQYFGPGTRLTVT.

This clonotype came up once. The chain carries TRBV9 and TRBJ1-1, with D hard to call. Germline V gene data show CDR1 as SGDLS and CDR2 as YYNGEE. This CDR3 is built from 16 residues. V was cut by 4 bases and J by 0 bases, with 16 bases left in between. DNA of the CDR3: TGTGCCAGCAGCTCCCCCCCTCTCAGACTGAACACTGAAGCTTTCTTT. It encodes CASSSPPLRLNTEAFF.

The chain joins TRBV2 to TRBJ2-3, with D perhaps TRBD1 (5 bases). Trimming stripped 5 bases from V and 4 bases from J, with 10 bases between. Germline CDR1 and CDR2: SNHLY and FYNNEI. The length of the CDR3 is 13 residues. The CDR3 loop reads CASSPTGADTQYF. As DNA, the CDR3 is TGTGCCAGCAGTCCTACAGGAGCAGATACGCAGTATTTT.

At least ten counts were recorded for this clonotype. A junction boundary mismatches the germline segment, possibly from a read error. The chain recombines TRBV5-1 with TRBJ2-5, with unresolved D. Germline V CDR1 and CDR2: SGHRS, YFSETQ. CDR3 length: 13 residues. The CDR3, as DNA: TGTGCCAGCAGTTCCGGGTCGCAAGAGACCCAGTACTTC. It is translated as CASSSGSQETQYF.

This clonotype occurred many times. The chain employs TRBV5-5 and TRBJ1-2, with TRBD1 matching 7 bases. The J segment lost 11 bases and the V segment lost 4 bases, leaving 8 bases of the junction unmatched. CDR3 length: 12 residues. CDR1 and CDR2 from the germline V gene are SGHKS and YYEKEE (reference sequence). The CDR3 is CASSPGTERYTF. In DNA form, the CDR3 reads TGTGCCAGCAGCCCCGGGACAGAACGGTACACCTTC.

This clonotype was found many times. The CDR3 DNA reads as TGTGCCAGCAGTGATTCCGGGGGGGAGACCCAGTACTTC. Amino acid sequence: CASSDSGGETQYF. The chain couples TRBV25-1 to TRBJ2-5, with 7 bases lining up with TRBD2. The CDR3 runs 13 residues. Looked up from germline, CDR1 is MGHDK and CDR2 is SYGVNS. The ends lost 3 bases at V and 5 bases at J; junction bases unmatched: 3.

The chain uses TRBV7-2 and TRBJ1-5; D is ambiguous. The V gene lost 4 bases and the J gene lost 11 bases, with 9 bases spanning the gap. The CDR3 sequence is 11 residues long. CDR1 and CDR2 (germline): SGHTA, FQGNSA. In nucleotides, the CDR3 is TGTGCCAGCAGCTCACGAGAGACCCAGCATTTT. Its protein product is CASSSRETQHF.

The genes are TRBV9 and TRBJ2-5; unclear D gene. The V end was cut by 2 bases, the J end by 3 bases, with 11 bases between. Per the germline V gene, CDR1 is SGDLS and CDR2 is YYNGEE. The CDR3 length is 14 residues. Here the CDR3 DNA reads TGTGCCAGCAGCGTGGACCCCGCGAAAGAGACCCAGTACTTC. It specifies CASSVDPAKETQYF.

This sequence joins TRBV3-1 and TRBJ2-5; no clear D. V was cut by 1 base and J by 1 base, with 7 bases left in between. CDR1 and CDR2 (germline): LGHDT, YNNKEL (reference sequence). CDR3 length equals 14 residues. The CDR3 nucleotides are TGTGCCAGCAGCCAAGTTCCTCGCCAAGAGACCCAGTACTTC. It translates to CASSQVPRQETQYF.

Note on this clonotype: A much larger clonotype is one base distant, so this may be a read error. The rearrangement uses TRBV9 and TRBJ1-5; TRBD1 aligns across 7 bases. Trimming removed 3 bases from V and 5 bases from J; junction bases left unmatched: 5. From germline, CDR1 is SGDLS and CDR2 YYNGEE. The CDR3 is made up of 14 amino acids. The CDR3 loop is CASSAWDSYQPQHF. DNA of the CDR3: TGTGCCAGCAGCGCCTGGGACAGCTATCAGCCCCAGCATTTT.

The table lists this clonotype with a few counts. This rearrangement joins TRBV13 to TRBJ1-5; weak D call: TRBD1 (5 bases). Deletions cut 4 bases from V and 5 bases from J, with 12 bases between. The germline gives CDR1 PRHDT, CDR2 FYEKMQ (reference sequence). CDR3 size: 14 residues. In DNA, the CDR3 is TGTGCCAGCAGCTGGGGGGGGGGAGATCAGCCCCAGCATTTT. Translation gives CASSWGGGDQPQHF.

In this sample, this clonotype turned up once. The gene calls are TRBV25-1 and TRBJ1-1, with 8 bases lining up with TRBD1. CDR3 length: 15 amino acids. Trimming removed 8 bases from V and 1 base from J; junction bases left unmatched: 9. Germline V gene lookup returns CDR1 MGHDK and CDR2 SYGVNS. Here the CDR3 DNA reads TGTGCCAGCCGCGGTCCGGGACAGGAGAACACTGAAGCTTTCTTT. This encodes CASRGPGQENTEAFF.

This sequence joins TRBV19 and TRBJ2-2, with TRBD2 as a possible D gene (6 bases). V was clipped by 10 bases and J by 2 bases, with 14 bases between them. Per germline, CDR1 LNHDA and CDR2 SQIVND (reference sequence). This CDR3 is built from 14 residues. CDR3 sequence (DNA): TGTGCCACCCTAACTAGCCTAAACACCGGGGAGCTGTTTTTT. Its protein product is CATLTSLNTGELFF.

A note on this clonotype: The junction and the germline gene differ at one end; a read error may be behind it. This chain uses TRBV7-2 with TRBJ2-5, with no clear D. Germline CDR1 SGHTA, CDR2 FQGNSA. This CDR3 contains 13 residues. For the CDR3, the DNA is TGTGCCAGCAGCCCTACTCCCCTAGAGGCCCAGTACTTC. It encodes CASSPTPLEAQYF.

This chain joins TRBV9 and TRBJ1-4; weak D call: TRBD1 (6 bases). This CDR3 comprises 15 residues. With 4 bases removed from V and 6 bases from J, the gap between germline ends came to 16 bases. Germline loops: CDR1 SGDLS, CDR2 YYNGEE. The CDR3 loop reads CASSPQGGFHEKLFF. The CDR3, as DNA: TGTGCCAGCAGCCCCCAAGGGGGGTTTCATGAAAAACTGTTTTTT.

This clonotype has at least ten counts. The gene calls are TRBV7-6 and TRBJ1-5; maybe TRBD1 (6 bases). The CDR3 totals 12 residues. Deletions cut 5 bases from V and 7 bases from J, with 9 bases between. The germline V gene encodes CDR1 SGHVS and CDR2 FNYEAQ. CDR3 nucleotide sequence: TGTGCCAGCAGCCAGGGGTTGCAGCCCCAGCATTTT. It codes for CASSQGLQPQHF. Full variable domain (missing parts from reference TRBV7-6 and TRBJ1-5): GAGVSQSPRYKVTKRGQDVALRCDPISGHVSLYWYRQALGQGPEFLTYFNYEAQQDKSGLPNDRFSAERPEGSISTLTIQRTEQRDSAMYRCASSQGLQPQHFGDGTRLSIL.